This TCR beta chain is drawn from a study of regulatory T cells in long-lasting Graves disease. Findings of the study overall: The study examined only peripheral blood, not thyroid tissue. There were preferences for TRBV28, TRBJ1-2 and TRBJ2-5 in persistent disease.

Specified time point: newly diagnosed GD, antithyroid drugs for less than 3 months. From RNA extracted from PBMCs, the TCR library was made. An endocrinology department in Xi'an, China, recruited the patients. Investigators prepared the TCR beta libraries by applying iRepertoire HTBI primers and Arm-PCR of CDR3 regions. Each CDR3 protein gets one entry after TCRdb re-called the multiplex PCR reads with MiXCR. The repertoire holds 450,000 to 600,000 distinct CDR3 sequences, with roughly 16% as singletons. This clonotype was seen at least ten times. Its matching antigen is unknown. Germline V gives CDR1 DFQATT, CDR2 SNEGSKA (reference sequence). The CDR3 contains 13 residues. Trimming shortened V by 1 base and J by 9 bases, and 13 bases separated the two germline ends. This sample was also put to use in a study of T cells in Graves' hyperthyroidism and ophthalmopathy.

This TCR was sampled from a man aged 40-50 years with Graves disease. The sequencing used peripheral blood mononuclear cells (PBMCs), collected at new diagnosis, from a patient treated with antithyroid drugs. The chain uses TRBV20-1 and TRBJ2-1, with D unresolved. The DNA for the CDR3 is TGCAGTGCTAGAGCCGAGACCTTCGGTGAGCAGTTCTTC. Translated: CSARAETFGEQFF.